The present entry profiles one T cell receptor beta chain with its context. The protocol was immunoSEQ multiplex PCR, while the TCRdb copy is restricted to in-frame clones and leaves out a portion. This table has some 200,000 clones, 84% appearing once. This sample stems from a study of blood T cell repertoires in COVID-19. Background on the study: PBMCs, B-cell-depleted T cells, or T cells were the source of the cDNA or gDNA that made up the material.

The CDR3 contains 16 residues. Germline V gene lookup returns CDR1 KGHSY and CDR2 FQNENV. V dropped 4 bases and J dropped 4; count of bases not matched to a gene: 8. The V call is TRBV16, the J call TRBJ2-2, with 8 bases identical to TRBD1. Sequenced material: peripheral blood. The source is a young man with active or convalescent COVID-19. The CDR3 bases are TGTGCCAGCAGCCTACGGGGACAGGCGGGCACCGGGGAGCTGTTTTTT. This translates into CASSLRGQAGTGELFF.